This T cell receptor beta chain was retrieved from a study of cytomegalovirus exposure and HLA in healthy donors. It was with 60 Vbeta and 13 Jbeta primers that the PCR ran. The table came from immunoSEQ multiplex PCR; TCRdb's copy has only in-frame clones and leaves some out. The sample contains 120,000 to 150,000 clones, over 65% of which appear only once. This clonotype originated in a middle-aged man in good health and CMV-seropositive. Source material: PBMCs.

The DNA for the CDR3 is TGCGCCAGCAGCTTGGGACAGGGGGCAGGAACTGAAGCTTTCTTT. Amino acids: CASSLGQGAGTEAFF. The chain couples TRBV5-1 to TRBJ1-1; 10 positions match TRBD1. This CDR3 has 15 amino acids. The germline CDR1 and CDR2 sequences are SGHRS and YFSETQ. After removal of 0 bases from V and 5 bases from J, the junction contained 4 bases not matched to a gene.